A selection of T cell receptor beta chains follows, all from one sample in a study of shared clonotypes between healthy human individuals. Sequencing used immunoSEQ multiplex PCR; TCRdb keeps in-frame clones, though not all of them. This table holds hundreds of thousands of clones, around 97% found once. The sequenced material came from naive CD4+ T cells sorted from blood. These receptors all come from a woman under 40 in good health. Each CDR3 is given with its conserved first and last residue. The order of the fields is clone size, D gene, V gene, CDR3 length, J gene, CDR3 DNA, CDR3 protein. The D gene is left open where the match is weak. Expanded clones are given a class, and other clones once, few, many or no size at all.

abundance: once; d_gene: NA; v_gene: TRBV25-1; len: 16; j_gene: TRBJ2-5; CDR3nt: TGTGTCAGCAGTGAATATGGGTACAGGGGAGGGGAGACCCAGTACTTC; CDR3aa: CVSSEYGYRGGETQYF
abundance: NA; d_gene: NA; v_gene: TRBV5-5; len: 14; j_gene: TRBJ2-3; CDR3nt: TGTGCCAGCAGCTTCCAACGGGGCGGGTATACGCAGTATTTT; CDR3aa: CASSFQRGGYTQYF
abundance: NA; d_gene: TRBD2; v_gene: TRBV4-1; len: 15; j_gene: TRBJ2-1; CDR3nt: TGCGCCAGCAGCGAACTAGCGGGGAATTACAATGAGCAGTTCTTC; CDR3aa: CASSELAGNYNEQFF
abundance: NA; d_gene: TRBD2; v_gene: TRBV11-2; len: 16; j_gene: TRBJ2-3; CDR3nt: TGTGCCAGCAGCCAAGGACTAGCGGTACAAACAGATACGCAGTATTTT; CDR3aa: CASSQGLAVQTDTQYF
abundance: NA; d_gene: NA; v_gene: TRBV7-2; len: 14; j_gene: TRBJ2-5; CDR3nt: TGTGCCAGCAGCTTAGGTGTCTTCCAAGAGACCCAGTACTTC; CDR3aa: CASSLGVFQETQYF
abundance: once; d_gene: NA; v_gene: TRBV5-6; len: 16; j_gene: TRBJ1-3; CDR3nt: TGTGCCAGCAGCTTGGGCCGAGGGGGTTCTGGAAACACCATATATTTT; CDR3aa: CASSLGRGGSGNTIYF
abundance: NA; d_gene: TRBD2; v_gene: TRBV4-1; len: 18; j_gene: TRBJ2-1; CDR3nt: TGCGCCAGCAGCCAAGAGTTGGGGCTAGCGGGAGTGGGGAATGAGCAGTTCTTC; CDR3aa: CASSQELGLAGVGNEQFF
abundance: NA; d_gene: NA; v_gene: TRBV5-6; len: 14; j_gene: TRBJ2-2; CDR3nt: TGTGCCAGCAGCTTGTTGATTTCGGGCGGGGAGCTGTTTTTT; CDR3aa: CASSLLISGGELFF
abundance: few; d_gene: TRBD1; v_gene: TRBV30; len: 13; j_gene: TRBJ1-1; CDR3nt: TGTGCCTGGAGTCCCGACAGGGACACTGAAGCTTTCTTT; CDR3aa: CAWSPDRDTEAFF
abundance: NA; d_gene: NA; v_gene: TRBV18; len: 14; j_gene: TRBJ2-7; CDR3nt: TGTGCCAGCTCACCTCAACCCGATATCTACGAGCAGTACTTC; CDR3aa: CASSPQPDIYEQYF
abundance: NA; d_gene: NA; v_gene: TRBV5-4; len: 15; j_gene: TRBJ2-7; CDR3nt: TGTGCCAGCAGCTTGGGGGCCGGCGGCACCTACGAGCAGTACTTC; CDR3aa: CASSLGAGGTYEQYF
abundance: NA; d_gene: NA; v_gene: TRBV5-1; len: 15; j_gene: TRBJ2-2; CDR3nt: TGCGCCAGCAGCTTGGAACAGGGCTATACCGGGGAGCTGTTTTTT; CDR3aa: CASSLEQGYTGELFF
abundance: NA; d_gene: NA; v_gene: TRBV7-2; len: 13; j_gene: TRBJ2-5; CDR3nt: TGTGCCAGCAGCTTTGGAGCACAAGAGACCCAGTACTTC; CDR3aa: CASSFGAQETQYF
abundance: few; d_gene: NA; v_gene: TRBV7-9; len: 14; j_gene: TRBJ1-1; CDR3nt: TGTGCCAGCAGCTCTCCCGGTGGCAGGGATGAAGCTTTCTTT; CDR3aa: CASSSPGGRDEAFF
abundance: NA; d_gene: TRBD2; v_gene: TRBV6-1; len: 14; j_gene: TRBJ2-7; CDR3nt: TGTGCCAGCAGTATGACTAGCGGGACCTACGAGCAGTACTTC; CDR3aa: CASSMTSGTYEQYF
abundance: NA; d_gene: NA; v_gene: TRBV10-3; len: 11; j_gene: TRBJ2-7; CDR3nt: TGTGCCATCAGCGATACCTACGAGCAGTACTTC; CDR3aa: CAISDTYEQYF
abundance: NA; d_gene: NA; v_gene: TRBV7-9; len: 16; j_gene: TRBJ2-7; CDR3nt: TGTGCCAGCAGCTCGCGGCGGACGGGAAGCTCCTACGAGCAGTACTTC; CDR3aa: CASSSRRTGSSYEQYF
abundance: NA; d_gene: TRBD1; v_gene: TRBV4-2; len: 13; j_gene: TRBJ1-1; CDR3nt: TGTGCCAGCAGCCCCCTGACAGGGGCCGAAGCTTTCTTT; CDR3aa: CASSPLTGAEAFF
abundance: NA; d_gene: NA; v_gene: TRBV5-1; len: 12; j_gene: TRBJ1-1; CDR3nt: TGCGCCAGCAGTTTGCAAGGCACTGAAGCTTTCTTT; CDR3aa: CASSLQGTEAFF
abundance: NA; d_gene: TRBD1; v_gene: TRBV28; len: 15; j_gene: TRBJ2-7; CDR3nt: TGTGCCAGCACCCCGACCGGGACAGGGACCTACGAGCAGTACTTC; CDR3aa: CASTPTGTGTYEQYF
abundance: NA; d_gene: NA; v_gene: TRBV7-9; len: 13; j_gene: TRBJ1-2; CDR3nt: TGTGCCAGCACCTTGACAGCCAACTATGGCTACACCTTC; CDR3aa: CASTLTANYGYTF
abundance: few; d_gene: TRBD1; v_gene: TRBV6-5; len: 11; j_gene: TRBJ2-7; CDR3nt: TGTGCCAGCAAGGGGGCTGGAGAGCAGTACTTC; CDR3aa: CASKGAGEQYF
abundance: once; d_gene: NA; v_gene: TRBV25-1; len: 15; j_gene: TRBJ2-3; CDR3nt: TGTGCCAGCAGTGTCAGGGGGGGTCTCACAGATACGCAGTATTTT; CDR3aa: CASSVRGGLTDTQYF
abundance: NA; d_gene: TRBD1; v_gene: TRBV29-1; len: 11; j_gene: TRBJ2-7; CDR3nt: TGCAGCGTAGGACAGGGGGATTTTCAGTACTTC; CDR3aa: CSVGQGDFQYF
abundance: once; d_gene: NA; v_gene: TRBV30; len: 13; j_gene: TRBJ2-7; CDR3nt: TGTGCCTGGAATCGTGACAGCTCCTACGAGCAGTACTTC; CDR3aa: CAWNRDSSYEQYF
abundance: NA; d_gene: NA; v_gene: TRBV18; len: 14; j_gene: TRBJ1-4; CDR3nt: TGTGCCAGCTCACCCTCGGCAGCGGATGAAAAACTGTTTTTT; CDR3aa: CASSPSAADEKLFF
abundance: NA; d_gene: NA; v_gene: TRBV28; len: 12; j_gene: TRBJ1-5; CDR3nt: TGTGCCAGCAGTTCAGGGCATCAGCCCCAGCATTTT; CDR3aa: CASSSGHQPQHF
abundance: NA; d_gene: NA; v_gene: TRBV7-3; len: 15; j_gene: TRBJ2-2; CDR3nt: TGTGCCAGCAGCTTGGGGGTCGGGAACACCGGGGAGCTGTTTTTT; CDR3aa: CASSLGVGNTGELFF